This TCR beta chain derives from a study of control samples from healthy donors and cancer patients. The assay was immunoSEQ multiplex PCR, and TCRdb's table has in-frame clones only and misses some. The data show 150,000 to 200,000 clones, with roughly 88% seen just once and around 5% held by the top ten. The specimen sequenced was blood. This TCR derives from a woman aged 25 to 39 in good health.

DNA for the CDR3: TGTGCCAGCAAAGGGCGCACCAATCAGCCCCAGCATTTT. Protein product: CASKGRTNQPQHF. The chain uses TRBV12-3 or TRBV12-4 and TRBJ1-5, with D unresolved. V was clipped by 7 bases and J by 3 bases, with 10 bases between them. CDR3 length equals 13 residues.